The source of this T cell receptor beta chain is a study of naive and memory T cell subsets. Remarks on this clonotype: The target antigen is unknown.

General study results and limits: A few larger clonotypes appeared in naive repertoires, especially CD8, possibly memory cells re-expressing CD45RA. Between naive and memory subsets, TCR abundance power law exponents differed.

An equimolar mix of two oligonucleotides served as the beta constant-region primer for TRBC1 and TRBC2. The ligated cDNA underwent four PCR rounds using SP2 and nested alpha and beta constant-region primers. TCRdb called the UMI-ligation and nested PCR reads again in MiXCR, with one record for every CDR3 protein. Among 130,000 to 150,000 distinct CDR3 sequences listed, roughly 22% were seen once. This TCR derives from a human donor in good health. The sequenced sample consisted of naive CD4+ T cells from blood.

CDR3 in DNA: TGTGCCAGCAGCCAAGCGAAAACCGGGACTAGGGTTGTGGATGAGCAGTTCTTC. Protein sequence: CASSQAKTGTRVVDEQFF. J is TRBJ2-1 and V is TRBV3-1, with 8 bases lining up with TRBD2. Losses at the gene ends were 1 base for V and 8 bases for J; bases not matched to a gene: 16. This CDR3 region has 18 residues. CDR1 is LGHDT, CDR2 YNNKEL, per germline (reference sequence).